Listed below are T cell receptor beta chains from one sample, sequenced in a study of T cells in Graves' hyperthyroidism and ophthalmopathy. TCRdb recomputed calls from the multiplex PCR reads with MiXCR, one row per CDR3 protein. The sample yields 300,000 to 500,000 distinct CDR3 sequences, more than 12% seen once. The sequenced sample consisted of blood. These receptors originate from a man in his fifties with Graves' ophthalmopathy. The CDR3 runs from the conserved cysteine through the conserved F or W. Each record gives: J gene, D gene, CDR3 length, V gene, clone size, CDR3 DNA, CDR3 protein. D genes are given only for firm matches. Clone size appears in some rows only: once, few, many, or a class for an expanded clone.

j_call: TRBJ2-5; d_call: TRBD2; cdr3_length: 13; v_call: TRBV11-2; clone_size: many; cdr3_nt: TGTGCCAGCAGTCTAGCGGGATTAGAGACCCAGTACTTC; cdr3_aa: CASSLAGLETQYF
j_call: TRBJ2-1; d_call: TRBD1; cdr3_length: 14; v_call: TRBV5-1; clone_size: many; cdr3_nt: TGCGCCAGCAGCGTTAGGACAGGGAGCAATGAGCAGTTCTTC; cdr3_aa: CASSVRTGSNEQFF
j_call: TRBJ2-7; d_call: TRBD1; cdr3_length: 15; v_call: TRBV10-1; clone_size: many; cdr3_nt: TGCGCCAGCAGTGAACCGGGACAGGGCCATCACAAGCAGTACTTC; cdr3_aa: CASSEPGQGHHKQYF
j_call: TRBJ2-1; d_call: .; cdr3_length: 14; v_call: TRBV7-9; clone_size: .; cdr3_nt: TGTGCCAGCAGCAGGACAGCCCTCTACAATGAGCAGTTCTTC; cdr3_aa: CASSRTALYNEQFF
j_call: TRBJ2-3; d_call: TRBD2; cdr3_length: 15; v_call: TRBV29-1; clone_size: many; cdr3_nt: TGCAGCGCGGGACTAGCGGGAGGTTTGACAGATACGCAGTATTTT; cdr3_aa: CSAGLAGGLTDTQYF
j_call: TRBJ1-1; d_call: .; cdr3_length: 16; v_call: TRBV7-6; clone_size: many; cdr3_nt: TGTGCCAGCAGCTACTCCCTAGGGGTTTTCGACACTGAAGCTTTCTTT; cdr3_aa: CASSYSLGVFDTEAFF
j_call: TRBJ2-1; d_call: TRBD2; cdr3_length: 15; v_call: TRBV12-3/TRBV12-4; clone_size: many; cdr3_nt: TGTGCCAGCAGCCTCCTAGCGGGACCTTACAATGAGCAGTTCTTC; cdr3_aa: CASSLLAGPYNEQFF
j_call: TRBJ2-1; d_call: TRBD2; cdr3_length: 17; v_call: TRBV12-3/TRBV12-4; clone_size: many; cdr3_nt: TGTGCCAGCAGTTTAGTCGTTTTGGCGGGAGTGAACAATGAGCAGTTCTTC; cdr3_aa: CASSLVVLAGVNNEQFF
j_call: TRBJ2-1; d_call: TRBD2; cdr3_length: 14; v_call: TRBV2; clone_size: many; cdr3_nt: TGTGCCAGCAGTGAAGGTCTAGCGGGAGTGGATCAGTTCTTC; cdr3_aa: CASSEGLAGVDQFF
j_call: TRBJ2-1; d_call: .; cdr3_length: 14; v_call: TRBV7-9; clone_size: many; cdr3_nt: TGTGCCAGCAGCTTAGTAGGGCAGGGGAATGAGCAGTTCTTC; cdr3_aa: CASSLVGQGNEQFF
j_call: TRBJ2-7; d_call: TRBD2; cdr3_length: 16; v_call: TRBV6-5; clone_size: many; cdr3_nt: TGTGCCAGCAGTTACTCAACTAGCGGGGGATACTACGAGCAGTACTTC; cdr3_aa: CASSYSTSGGYYEQYF
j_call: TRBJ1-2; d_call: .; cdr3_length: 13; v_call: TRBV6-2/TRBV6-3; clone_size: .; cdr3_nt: TGTGCCAGCAGTTACACCGGTGAAGCCACTCCGACCTTC; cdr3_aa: CASSYTGEATPTF
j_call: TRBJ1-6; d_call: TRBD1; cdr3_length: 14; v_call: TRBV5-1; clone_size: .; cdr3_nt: TGCGCCAGCAGGGTAGGGGGCGCGGATTCACCCCTCCACTTT; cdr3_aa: CASRVGGADSPLHF
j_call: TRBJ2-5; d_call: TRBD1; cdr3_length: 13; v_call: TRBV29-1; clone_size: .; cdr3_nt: TGCAGCGGACACCGGGACAGCCAAGAGACCCAGTACTTC; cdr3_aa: CSGHRDSQETQYF
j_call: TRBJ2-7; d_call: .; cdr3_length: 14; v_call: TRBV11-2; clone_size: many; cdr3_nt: TGTGCCAGCAGCTTATTCCCGGGAGAGGGCGAGCAGTACTTC; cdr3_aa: CASSLFPGEGEQYF
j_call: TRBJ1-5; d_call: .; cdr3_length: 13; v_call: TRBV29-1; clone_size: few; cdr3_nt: TGCAGCGTTGCCCACGATGGGAATCAGCCCCAGCATTTT; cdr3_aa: CSVAHDGNQPQHF
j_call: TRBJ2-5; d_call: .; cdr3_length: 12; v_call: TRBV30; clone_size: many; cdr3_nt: TGTGCCTGGCGGACTGGCTGGAGGACCCAGTACTTC; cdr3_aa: CAWRTGWRTQYF
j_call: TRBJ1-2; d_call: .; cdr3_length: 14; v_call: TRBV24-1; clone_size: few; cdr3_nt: TGTGCCACCAGTGAGCCCGACGGAAACTATGGCTACACCTTC; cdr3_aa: CATSEPDGNYGYTF
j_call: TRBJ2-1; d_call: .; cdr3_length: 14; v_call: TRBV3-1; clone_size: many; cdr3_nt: TGTGCCAGCAGCCCATCTCAGCGGGTCACGGAGCAGTTCTTC; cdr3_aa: CASSPSQRVTEQFF
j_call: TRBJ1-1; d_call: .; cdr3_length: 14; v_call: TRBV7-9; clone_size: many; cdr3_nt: TGTGCCAGCAGTTTATCGAGGGGGAACACTGAAGCTTTCTTT; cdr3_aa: CASSLSRGNTEAFF
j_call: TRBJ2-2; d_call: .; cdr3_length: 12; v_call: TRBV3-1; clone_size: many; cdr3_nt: TGTGCCAGCAGGCAGCGCGTCGGGGAGCTGTTTTTT; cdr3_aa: CASRQRVGELFF
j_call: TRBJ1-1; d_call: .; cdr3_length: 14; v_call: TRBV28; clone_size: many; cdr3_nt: TGTGCCAGCAGTTCGACAGGAGAGAACACTGAAGCTTTCTTT; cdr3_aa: CASSSTGENTEAFF
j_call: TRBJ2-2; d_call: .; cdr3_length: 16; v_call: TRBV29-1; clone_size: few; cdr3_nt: TGCAGCGTATCAGGCCGGGACACCTCAGGGCTCGGGGAGCTGTTTTTT; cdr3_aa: CSVSGRDTSGLGELFF
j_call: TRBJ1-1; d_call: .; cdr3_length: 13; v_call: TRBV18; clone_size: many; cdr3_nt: TGTGCCAGCTCACCAAAGGTGAACACTGAAGCTTTCTTT; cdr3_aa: CASSPKVNTEAFF
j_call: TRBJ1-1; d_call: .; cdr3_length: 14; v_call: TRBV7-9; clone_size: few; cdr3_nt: TGTGCCAGCAGCTTAGACGGAGAGGGTACTGAAGCTTTCTTT; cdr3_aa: CASSLDGEGTEAFF
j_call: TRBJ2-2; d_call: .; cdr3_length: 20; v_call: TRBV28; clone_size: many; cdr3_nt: TGTGCCAGCAGTAACAGGAGGGGCGACCTAGCGAGGCAACTATCCGGGGAGCTGTTTTTT; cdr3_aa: CASSNRRGDLARQLSGELFF
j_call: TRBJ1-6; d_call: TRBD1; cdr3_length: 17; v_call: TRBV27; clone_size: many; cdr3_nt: TGTGCCAGCGGGTACAGGGGGACAGGGAGTGTAAATTCACCCCTCCACTTT; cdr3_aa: CASGYRGTGSVNSPLHF
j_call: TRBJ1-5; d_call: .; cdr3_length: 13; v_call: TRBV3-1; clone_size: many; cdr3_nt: TGTGCCAGCAGCCGGAGTGACAATCAGCCCCAGCATTTT; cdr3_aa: CASSRSDNQPQHF
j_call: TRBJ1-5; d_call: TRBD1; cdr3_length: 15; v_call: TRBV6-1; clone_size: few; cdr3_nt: TGTGCCAGCAGGGACCGGGACAGGGGCAATCAGCCCCAGCATTTT; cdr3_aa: CASRDRDRGNQPQHF
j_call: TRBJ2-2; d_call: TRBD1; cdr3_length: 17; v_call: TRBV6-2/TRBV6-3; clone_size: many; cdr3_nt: TGTGCCAGCAGTTACGTGAGGGGACAGTATTTTACCGGGGAGCTGTTTTTT; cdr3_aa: CASSYVRGQYFTGELFF
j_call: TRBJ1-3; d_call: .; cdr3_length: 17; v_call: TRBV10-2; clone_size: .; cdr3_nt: TGCGCCAGCAGTGACGGCGGACCTTTTTTCTCTGGAAACACCATATATTTT; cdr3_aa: CASSDGGPFFSGNTIYF
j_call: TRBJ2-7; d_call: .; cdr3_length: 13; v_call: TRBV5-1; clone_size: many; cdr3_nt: TGCGCCAGCAGCTTAGGGAGTCCTCTCGAGCAGTACTTC; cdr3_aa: CASSLGSPLEQYF
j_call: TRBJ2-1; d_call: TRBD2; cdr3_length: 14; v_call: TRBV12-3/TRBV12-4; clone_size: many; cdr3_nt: TGTGCCAGCAGTTTAGGGGGAGGGAATAATGAGCAGTTCTTC; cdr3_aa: CASSLGGGNNEQFF
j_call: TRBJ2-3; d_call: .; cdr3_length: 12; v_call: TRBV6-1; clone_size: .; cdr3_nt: TGTGCCAGCAGACATAGTGAGGATACGCAGTATTTT; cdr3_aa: CASRHSEDTQYF
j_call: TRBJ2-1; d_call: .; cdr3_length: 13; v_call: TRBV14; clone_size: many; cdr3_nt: TGTGCCAGCAGCCAAGTAATAGCCAATGAGCAGTTCTTC; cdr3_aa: CASSQVIANEQFF
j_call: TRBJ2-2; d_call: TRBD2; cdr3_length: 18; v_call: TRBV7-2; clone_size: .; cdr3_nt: TGTGCCAGCAGCCAAGTAATTCCTAGCGGGGCGAACACCGGGGAGCTGTTTTTT; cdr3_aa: CASSQVIPSGANTGELFF
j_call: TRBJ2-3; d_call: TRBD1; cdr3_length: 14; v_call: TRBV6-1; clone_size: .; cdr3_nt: TGTGCCAGCAGTGAGAGTACAGGGGCAGATACGCAGTATTTT; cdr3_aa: CASSESTGADTQYF
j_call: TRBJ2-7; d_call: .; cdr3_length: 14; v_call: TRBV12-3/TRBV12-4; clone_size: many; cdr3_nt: TGTGCCAGCAGCCCCGCCGGGAGCTTCGCCGAGCAGTACTTC; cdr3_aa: CASSPAGSFAEQYF
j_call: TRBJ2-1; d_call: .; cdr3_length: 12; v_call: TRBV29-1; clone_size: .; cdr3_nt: TGCAGCGTTGATTTGGGGTCCGGCGAGCAGTTCTTC; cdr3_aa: CSVDLGSGEQFF
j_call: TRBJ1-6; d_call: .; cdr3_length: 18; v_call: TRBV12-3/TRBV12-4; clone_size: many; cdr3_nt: TGTGCCAGCAGCCCAAACCGACAGGCGAGCTCCTATAATTCACCCCTCCACTTT; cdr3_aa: CASSPNRQASSYNSPLHF
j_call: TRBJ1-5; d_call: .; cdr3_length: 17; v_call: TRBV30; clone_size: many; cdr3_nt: TGTGCCTGGAGTCCTTCGAGAGGACCTTATAGCAATCAGCCCCAGCATTTT; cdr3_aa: CAWSPSRGPYSNQPQHF
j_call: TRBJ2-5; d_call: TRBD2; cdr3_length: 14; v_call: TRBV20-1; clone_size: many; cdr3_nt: TGCAGTGCCAGCGGGACTACCCAACAAGAGACCCAGTACTTC; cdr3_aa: CSASGTTQQETQYF
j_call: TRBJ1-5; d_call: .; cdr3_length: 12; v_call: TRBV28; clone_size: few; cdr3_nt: TGTGCCAGCACCTTAGGAAGCCAGCCCCAGCATTTT; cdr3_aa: CASTLGSQPQHF
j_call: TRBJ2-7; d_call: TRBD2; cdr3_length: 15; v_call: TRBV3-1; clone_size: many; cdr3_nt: TGTGCCAGCAGCCAAGACAGAGCGGGAAGATGGGAGCAGTACTTC; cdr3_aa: CASSQDRAGRWEQYF
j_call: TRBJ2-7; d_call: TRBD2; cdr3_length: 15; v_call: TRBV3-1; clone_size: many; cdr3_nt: TGTGCCAGCAGCCCTAGCGGAAGGTTCTCCTACGAGCAGTACTTC; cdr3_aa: CASSPSGRFSYEQYF
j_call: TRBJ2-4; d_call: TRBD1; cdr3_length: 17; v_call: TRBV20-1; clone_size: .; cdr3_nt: TGCAGTGCTAGAGGGGGTGGGACAGGGGTCGGCAAAAACATTCAGTACTTC; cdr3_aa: CSARGGGTGVGKNIQYF